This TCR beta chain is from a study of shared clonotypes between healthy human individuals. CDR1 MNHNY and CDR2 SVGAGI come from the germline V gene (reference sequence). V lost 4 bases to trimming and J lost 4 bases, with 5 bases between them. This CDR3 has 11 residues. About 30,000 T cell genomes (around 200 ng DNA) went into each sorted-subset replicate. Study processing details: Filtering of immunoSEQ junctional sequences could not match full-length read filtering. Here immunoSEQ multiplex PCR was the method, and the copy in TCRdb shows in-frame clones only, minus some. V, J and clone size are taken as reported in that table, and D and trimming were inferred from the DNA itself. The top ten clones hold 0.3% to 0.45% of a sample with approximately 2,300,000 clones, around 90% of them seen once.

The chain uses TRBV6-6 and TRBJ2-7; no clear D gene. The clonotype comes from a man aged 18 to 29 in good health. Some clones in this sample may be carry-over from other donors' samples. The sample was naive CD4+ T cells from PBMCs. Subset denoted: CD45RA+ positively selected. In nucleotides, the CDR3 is TGTGCCAGCAGTTTGAAGTACGAGCAGTACTTC. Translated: CASSLKYEQYF.